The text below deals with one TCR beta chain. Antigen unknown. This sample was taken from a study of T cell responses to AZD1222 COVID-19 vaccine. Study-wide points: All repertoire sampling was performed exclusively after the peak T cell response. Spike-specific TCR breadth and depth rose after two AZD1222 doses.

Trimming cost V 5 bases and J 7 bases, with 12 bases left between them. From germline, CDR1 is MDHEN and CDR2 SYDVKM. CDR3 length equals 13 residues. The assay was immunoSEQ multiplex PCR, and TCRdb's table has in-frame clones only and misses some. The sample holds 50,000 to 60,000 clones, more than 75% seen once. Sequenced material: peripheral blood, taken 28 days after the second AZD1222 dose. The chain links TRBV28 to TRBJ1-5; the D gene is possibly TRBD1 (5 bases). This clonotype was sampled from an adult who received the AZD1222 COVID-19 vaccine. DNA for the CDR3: TGTGCCAGCAGTCCGGGACCCTTCCAGCCCCAGCATTTT. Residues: CASSPGPFQPQHF.